This entry features one T cell receptor (beta chain) sequence. Its specificity is unknown. This specimen belongs to a study of vaccination effects on CD4 cells after COVID-19. Whole-study context: All study participants received two doses of BNT162b2 or mRNA-1273 vaccine.

Between the trimmed V and J ends, which lost 5 bases and 2 bases, there was a span of 13 bases. This CDR3 region has 16 residues. Per germline, CDR1 LNHDA and CDR2 SQIVND (reference sequence). Clones were read by immunoSEQ multiplex PCR, and TCRdb kept only the in-frame ones, dropping some. This sample has tens of thousands of clones, with 70% to 85% found just once. Study-wide results and limits: Substantial clonal contraction characterized both infection- and vaccine-induced clones late after vaccination.

Using viral peptide pools, the ViraFEST assay grew out antigen-specific CD4+ T cells prior to sequencing. Between days 10 and 11 of culture, CD4+ T cells were separated out. Vaccinated participants had no history of SARS-CoV-2 infection and tested negative for nucleocapsid antibodies. Around 2.2 million PBMC were seeded per well and grown in the presence of roughly 10 IU/ml IL-2 and around 10 ug/ml peptides. This receptor was taken from a human donor who received a COVID-19 vaccine. This specimen was CD4+ T cells from PBMCs cultured with HCoV-OC43 spike peptides, taken before COVID-19 vaccination. The subset was: HCoV-OC43 spike overlapping peptide pool stimulation. This chain uses TRBV19 with TRBJ1-6, with a tentative D call TRBD1 (5 bases). The DNA for the CDR3 is TGTGCCAGTAGTTCGGACATTGCGGCCTATAATTCACCCCTCCACTTT. Translated: CASSSDIAAYNSPLHF. Complete variable domain (other parts from reference TRBV19 and TRBJ1-6): DGGITQSPKYLFRKEGQNVTLSCEQNLNHDAMYWYRQDPGQGLRLIYYSQIVNDFQKGDIAEGYSVSREKKESFPLTVTSAQKNPTAFYLCASSSDIAAYNSPLHFGNGTRLTVT.